Below are 17 T cell receptor beta chains sequenced from a single sample in a study of shared clonotypes between healthy human individuals. The repertoire was sequenced with immunoSEQ multiplex PCR; TCRdb's copy has only in-frame clones and lacks some. The data contain about 2.1 million clones, 93% of them seen just once; the ten biggest clones take up over 1.5%. Naive CD8 populations comprised CD45RO-negative cells positively selected for CCR7, excluding terminally differentiated effector memory CD45RA+ cells. Sequencing was carried out using naive CD8+ T cells from PBMCs. These receptors came from a man aged 18-30 years in good health. Some clones in this sample may be carry-over from other donors' samples.

The rearrangement joins TRBV28 to TRBJ2-1, with 13 bases aligning to TRBD2. The V and J ends lost 5 bases and 6 bases, in that order; junction bases with no gene match: 4. The CDR3 length is 15 residues. Germline CDR1 MDHEN, CDR2 SYDVKM. The DNA of the CDR3 is TGTGCCAGCAGTCTGGGACTAGCGGGATTCAATGAGCAGTTCTTC. It translates to CASSLGLAGFNEQFF.

A word on this clone: Other nucleotide sequences from this sample produce the same CDR3. The rearrangement joins TRBV15 to TRBJ2-7; maybe TRBD1 (6 bases). This CDR3 spans 14 amino acids. Germline-derived CDR1 and CDR2 are LNHNV and YYDKDF (reference sequence). V was trimmed by 3 bases and J by 2 bases, leaving 11 bases between them. CDR3 in amino acids: CATSRGQGTYEQYF. The DNA of the CDR3 is TGTGCCACCAGCAGGGGGCAGGGGACCTACGAGCAGTACTTC.

For the CDR3, the DNA is TGTGCCAGCAGTTTATCTACTTCCGGGACAGGCCCCTACGAGCAGTACTTC. Its translation: CASSLSTSGTGPYEQYF. This chain connects TRBV28 to TRBJ2-5, with 8 positions matching TRBD1. The J call may be in error: the DNA end matches TRBJ2-7 better. In germline, CDR1 is MDHEN, CDR2 SYDVKM. This CDR3 has 17 amino acids.

The chain employs TRBV5-6 and TRBJ2-7; D possibly corresponds to TRBD2 (5 bases). The V end was cut by 4 bases, the J end by 2 bases, with 13 bases between. This CDR3 comprises 14 residues. The V gene's germline CDR1 is SGHDT and CDR2 YYEEEE. The CDR3 sequence is CASSPDSSTYEQYF. DNA of the CDR3: TGTGCCAGCAGCCCGGACTCCTCCACCTACGAGCAGTACTTC.

A remark on this clone: The sample contains more than one DNA sequence encoding this CDR3. V gene TRBV7-9 combines with J gene TRBJ2-3; a possible D gene is TRBD2 (6 bases). Germline-derived CDR1 and CDR2 are SEHNR and FQNEAQ (reference sequence). Trimming took 5 bases from V and 0 from J, leaving 12 bases between them. The CDR3 totals 15 residues. Here the CDR3 DNA reads TGTGCCAGCAGCCCCCCGGGGGTAAGCACAGATACGCAGTATTTT. Its protein product is CASSPPGVSTDTQYF.

This chain connects TRBV6-5 to TRBJ2-5; D may match TRBD1 or TRBD2 (5 bases each). Germline V CDR1 and CDR2: MNHEY, SVGAGI. V was pared by 0 bases and J by 5 bases, with 10 bases between. This CDR3 is built from 14 residues. In DNA, the CDR3 is TGTGCCAGCAGTTACTCCGGGGCCGCGGAGACCCAGTACTTC. It translates to CASSYSGAAETQYF.

V gene TRBV28 combines with J gene TRBJ2-2; a weak D match, TRBD1 (5 bases). V lost 1 base, J lost 4 bases, and 7 bases lay in between. This CDR3 spans 14 amino acids. The V gene's germline CDR1 is MDHEN and CDR2 SYDVKM. CDR3 amino acids: CASSLYQGTGELFF. The CDR3 DNA reads TGTGCCAGCAGTTTATACCAGGGCACCGGGGAGCTGTTTTTT.

The chain employs TRBV19 and TRBJ2-7, with 9 positions matching TRBD2. The CDR3 is 14 residues long. J gave up 0 bases and V 5 bases, and 2 bases lay outside the gene matches. Germline V gives CDR1 LNHDA, CDR2 SQIVND (reference sequence). The CDR3 sequence: CASSSSGISYEQYF. In DNA form, the CDR3 reads TGTGCCAGTAGTTCTAGCGGGATCTCCTACGAGCAGTACTTC.

The rearrangement uses TRBV27 and TRBJ2-7, with D possibly being TRBD1 (5 bases). The germline gives CDR1 MNHEY, CDR2 SMNVEV (reference sequence). Trimming stripped 2 bases from V and 2 bases from J, with 13 bases between. This CDR3 has 15 amino acids. CDR3 residues: CASSLVRASTYEQYF. The CDR3, as DNA: TGTGCCAGCAGTTTAGTCAGGGCCTCTACCTACGAGCAGTACTTC.

The chain is built from TRBV7-2 and TRBJ2-6; D not resolved. V lost 11 bases to trimming and J lost 0 bases, with 11 bases between them. The CDR3 has 14 residues. The germline V gene has CDR1 SGHTA and CDR2 FQGNSA. The CDR3 nucleotides read TGTGCCGCCCCCACCGGCTCTGGGGCCAACGTCCTGACTTTC. Protein sequence: CAAPTGSGANVLTF.

The chain carries TRBV6-5 and TRBJ2-7, with D possibly matching TRBD1 (6 bases). V lost 8 bases and J lost 2, with 16 bases in between. This CDR3 has 14 residues. CDR1 and CDR2 (germline): MNHEY, SVGAGI. CDR3 sequence: CASRQGLEAYEQYF. CDR3 in DNA: TGTGCCAGCCGCCAGGGGCTTGAAGCCTACGAGCAGTACTTC.

The chain links TRBV27 to TRBJ2-1; 9 nucleotides align to TRBD1. This CDR3 is built from 15 residues. Per germline, CDR1 MNHEY and CDR2 SMNVEV (reference sequence). V dropped 4 bases and J dropped 6; count of bases not matched to a gene: 7. The CDR3 sequence is CASSWTRQGGNEQFF. The CDR3 DNA sequence: TGTGCCAGCAGTTGGACCCGACAGGGGGGCAATGAGCAGTTCTTC.

V and J are TRBV6-1 and TRBJ2-7; no clear D gene. The length of the CDR3 is 13 residues. Germline lookup yields CDR1 MNHNS and CDR2 SASEGT. Trimming stripped 7 bases from V and 5 bases from J, with 15 bases between. The CDR3 is CASTYSPAHEQYF. The CDR3 DNA sequence: TGTGCCAGCACCTACAGCCCAGCACACGAGCAGTACTTC.

As for this clone: This may be a read error: a much more frequent sequence differs by one nucleotide. Other nucleotide sequences from this sample produce the same CDR3. This chain connects TRBV27 to TRBJ2-7; maybe TRBD2 (5 bases). The CDR3 sequence is 13 residues long. Deletions cut 3 bases from V and 0 bases from J, with 6 bases between. Germline V lookup: CDR1 MNHEY, CDR2 SMNVEV (reference sequence). CDR3 nucleotides: TGTGCCAGCAGTTTCGGGATCTCCTACGAGCAGTACTTC. Residues: CASSFGISYEQYF.

The chain joins TRBV4-3 to TRBJ2-1; 10 bases agree with TRBD1. This CDR3 spans 18 amino acids. V lost 3 bases, J lost 2 bases, and 10 bases stayed unmatched. Germline CDR1 is LGHNA and CDR2 is YSLEER. The CDR3: CASSQASRDRGAYNEQFF. The CDR3 region has the DNA TGCGCCAGCAGCCAGGCTAGCCGGGACAGGGGCGCCTACAATGAGCAGTTCTTC.

A word on this clone: Other DNA sequences of this sample code for an identical CDR3. The V gene is TRBV19, the J gene TRBJ2-1; 11 bases line up with TRBD2. The length of the CDR3 is 15 residues. Germline V CDR1 and CDR2: LNHDA, SQIVND (reference sequence). With V trimmed by 4 bases and J by 3 bases, 2 bases remained unmatched. The CDR3 reads CASSTLAGVYNEQFF. CDR3 sequence (DNA): TGTGCCAGTAGTACACTAGCGGGAGTCTACAATGAGCAGTTCTTC.

The CDR3 DNA reads TGTGCCAGCAGCCCCGGACAGGCCTCCCGGTGGGAGACCCAGTACTTC. Its protein is CASSPGQASRWETQYF. V gene TRBV11-3 combines with J gene TRBJ2-5, with 7 bases that match TRBD1. Germline V gives CDR1 SGHNT, CDR2 YENEEA. V gave up 5 bases and J gave up 5 bases; unmatched junction bases: 14. This CDR3 region has 16 residues.